This TCR beta chain was found in a study of sequential checkpoint blockade in melanoma. The wider study: Randomization was 1:1 between first-line nivolumab→ipilimumab and ipilimumab→nivolumab. Both treatment sequences were followed by maintenance nivolumab.

CDR3 size: 17 residues. V was shortened by 2 bases and J by 0 bases, with 17 bases between the two germline ends. CDR1 is SNHLY and CDR2 is FYNNEI in the germline V gene. Sequenced by immunoSEQ multiplex PCR; TCRdb stores in-frame clones only, minus some. In the table there are 2,000 or so clones, roughly 61% of which are singletons. Treatment in this sample: randomized to nivolumab then ipilimumab (arm A) or the reverse (arm B). DNA-damaging chemotherapy had not been given to any patient beforehand. PBMC sorting kept live CD3+CD8+ cells without CD19 or CD56. This clone was observed a handful of times.

The chain couples TRBV2 to TRBJ2-7; possible D gene TRBD2, 6 bases. This material consisted of CD8+ T cells sorted from blood (inferred from file names), taken from a patient given nivolumab and ipilimumab in sequence. The clonotype originates from a human patient with melanoma. Some clones in this sample may be carry-over from other donors' samples. The CDR3 sequence is CASSENPPGASSYEQYF. In DNA form, the CDR3 reads TGTGCCAGCAGTGAAAACCCCCCGGGAGCCAGCTCCTACGAGCAGTACTTC.